The rows below give T cell receptor beta chains drawn from one sample of a study of OX40 agonist ivuxolimab in advanced cancers. Measured with immunoSEQ multiplex PCR; TCRdb has only the in-frame clones, and not every one. The sample lists about 73,000 clones; 90% were seen once. Sample: CD4+ or CD8+ T cells sorted from blood, taken in a trial of the OX40 agonist ivuxolimab. The receptors were gathered from an adult with an advanced solid tumor such as melanoma, head and neck, liver or kidney cancer. The conserved cysteine and the conserved F or W are not part of the CDR3 here.

j_gene: TRBJ2-2
v_gene: TRBV5-1
CDR3aa: ASSLVRGRTGELF

j_gene: TRBJ2-7
v_gene: TRBV4-1
CDR3aa: ASSLDRTYEQY

j_gene: TRBJ1-5
v_gene: TRBV21-1
CDR3aa: ASSKTQEPNQPQH

j_gene: TRBJ2-7
v_gene: TRBV7-9
CDR3aa: ASSFGGERWYEQY

j_gene: TRBJ2-3
v_gene: TRBV2
CDR3aa: ASRWGSSGGAVDTQY

j_gene: TRBJ2-5
v_gene: TRBV6-5
CDR3aa: ASSSGQGLKTQY

j_gene: TRBJ1-1
v_gene: TRBV15
CDR3aa: ATGDGQNTEAF

j_gene: TRBJ2-6
v_gene: TRBV7-2
CDR3aa: ASSLGGLFSGANVLT

j_gene: TRBJ1-1
v_gene: TRBV19
CDR3aa: ASRTGGQTEAF

j_gene: TRBJ1-2
v_gene: TRBV5-1
CDR3aa: ASSSDTGNGYT

j_gene: TRBJ2-5
v_gene: TRBV5-1
CDR3aa: ASSLAQETQY

j_gene: TRBJ2-7
v_gene: TRBV27
CDR3aa: ASSSSFGYEQY

j_gene: TRBJ1-2
v_gene: TRBV30
CDR3aa: AWSVGEDYGYT

j_gene: TRBJ2-4
v_gene: TRBV5-1
CDR3aa: ASSLRAGGENIQY

j_gene: TRBJ2-7
v_gene: TRBV10-3
CDR3aa: AIGEGYEQY

j_gene: TRBJ2-7
v_gene: TRBV7-9
CDR3aa: ASSPSPTYEQY

j_gene: TRBJ2-3
v_gene: TRBV28
CDR3aa: ASSHPPLADTDTQY

j_gene: TRBJ2-5
v_gene: TRBV4-1
CDR3aa: ASRHRGQGQETQY

j_gene: TRBJ2-7
v_gene: TRBV27
CDR3aa: ASSLVFPAYEQY

j_gene: TRBJ2-2
v_gene: TRBV27
CDR3aa: ASSLLGLRNTGELF

j_gene: TRBJ2-7
v_gene: TRBV27
CDR3aa: ASSLIAPEEGSSYEQY